These T cell receptor beta chains were read from a single sample in a study of blood T cell repertoires in COVID-19. Data came from immunoSEQ multiplex PCR; TCRdb stores just in-frame clones and leaves some out. This sample has about 480,000 clones, with approximately 88% found just once. The sequenced sample consisted of peripheral blood. The receptors come from a woman aged 50 to 65 with COVID-19, enrolled during active disease. Each CDR3 is given with its conserved first and last residue. A D gene is named only where the DNA matches it firmly. Size is stated for part of the rows, as once, few or many counts, or as a class when the clone is expanded.

len,j_gene,d_gene,abundance,v_gene,CDR3nt,CDR3aa
16,TRBJ2-1,TRBD2,once,TRBV9,TGTGCCAGCAGCGCGCCTAGCGGGGGGGCCACGGATGAGCAGTTCTTC,CASSAPSGGATDEQFF
14,TRBJ2-3,NA,NA,TRBV12-5,TGTGCTAGTGCCCCCAGACTCTCGGCAGATACGCAGTATTTT,CASAPRLSADTQYF
15,TRBJ2-2,TRBD2,NA,TRBV15,TGTGCCACCAGCACAGCGGGGGCGAACACCGGGGAGCTGTTTTTT,CATSTAGANTGELFF
11,TRBJ1-6,NA,NA,TRBV23-1,TGCGCCAGCAGGCTGGGAGCGATACTCCACTTT,CASRLGAILHF
13,TRBJ2-7,NA,NA,TRBV11-2,TGTGCCAGCAGCTTAGACAGGGGGGACGAGCAGTACTTC,CASSLDRGDEQYF
12,TRBJ1-6,NA,NA,TRBV3-1/TRBV3-2,TGTGCCAGCAGCCAAGAAGCGACACCCCTCCACTTT,CASSQEATPLHF
15,TRBJ2-1,TRBD2,NA,TRBV5-1,TGCGCCAGCAGCTGGAGCGGGGGGGAATACAATGAGCAGTTCTTC,CASSWSGGEYNEQFF
16,TRBJ2-1,TRBD2,NA,TRBV7-7,TGTGCCAGCAGCTTATTGGGCCCGGGGGGTGCCAATGAGCAGTTCTTC,CASSLLGPGGANEQFF
16,TRBJ1-3,NA,NA,TRBV6-5,TGTGCCAGCAGTTACGGGCGGGCGAGCTCTGGAAACACCATATATTTT,CASSYGRASSGNTIYF
15,TRBJ2-3,TRBD2,NA,TRBV9,TGTGCCAGCAGAGCGATAGCGGGGGGCACAGATACGCAGTATTTT,CASRAIAGGTDTQYF
14,TRBJ1-1,NA,NA,TRBV18,TGTGCCAGCTTAAAGACCCACATCGGGACTGAAGCTTTCTTT,CASLKTHIGTEAFF
16,TRBJ1-5,TRBD1,NA,TRBV28,TGTGCCAGCAGTCTACAGGGGGCGTACGGCAATCAGCCCCAGCATTTT,CASSLQGAYGNQPQHF
15,TRBJ1-1,TRBD1,NA,TRBV11-2,TGTGCCAGCAGCTCGATCGGGACAGTCAACACTGAAGCTTTCTTT,CASSSIGTVNTEAFF
12,TRBJ2-3,NA,NA,TRBV11-2,TGTGCCAGCAGAGAGTCCGGGGATACGCAGTATTTT,CASRESGDTQYF
14,TRBJ1-1,NA,NA,TRBV6-5,TGTGCCAGCAGCCCCTCCTACAGGGACACTGAAGCTTTCTTT,CASSPSYRDTEAFF
14,TRBJ2-3,NA,NA,TRBV14,TGTGCCAGCAGCCAGGGCCGACACACAGATACGCAGTATTTT,CASSQGRHTDTQYF
15,TRBJ2-3,TRBD2,NA,TRBV28,TGTGCCAGCAGTTCAGCGGGGGATAGCACAGATACGCAGTATTTT,CASSSAGDSTDTQYF